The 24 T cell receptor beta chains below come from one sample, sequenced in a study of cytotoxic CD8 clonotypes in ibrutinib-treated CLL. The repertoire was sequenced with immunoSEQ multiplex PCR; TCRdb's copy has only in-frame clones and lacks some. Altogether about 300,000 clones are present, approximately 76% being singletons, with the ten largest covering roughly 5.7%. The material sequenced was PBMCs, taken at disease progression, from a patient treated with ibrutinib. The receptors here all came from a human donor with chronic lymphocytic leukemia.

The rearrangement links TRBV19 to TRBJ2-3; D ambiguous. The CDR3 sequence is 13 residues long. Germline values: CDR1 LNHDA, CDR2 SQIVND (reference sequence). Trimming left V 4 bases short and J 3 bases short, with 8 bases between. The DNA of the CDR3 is TGTGCCAGTAGTAATCGACGAACAGATACGCAGTATTTT. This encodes CASSNRRTDTQYF.

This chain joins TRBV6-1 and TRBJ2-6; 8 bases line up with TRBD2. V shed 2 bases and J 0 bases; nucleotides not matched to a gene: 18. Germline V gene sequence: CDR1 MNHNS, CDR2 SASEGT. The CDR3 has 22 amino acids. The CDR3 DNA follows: TGTGCCAGCAGTGAACCCAACCCCCGCACTCGCGGGGGGATCTCTGGGGCCAACGTCCTGACTTTC. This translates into CASSEPNPRTRGGISGANVLTF.

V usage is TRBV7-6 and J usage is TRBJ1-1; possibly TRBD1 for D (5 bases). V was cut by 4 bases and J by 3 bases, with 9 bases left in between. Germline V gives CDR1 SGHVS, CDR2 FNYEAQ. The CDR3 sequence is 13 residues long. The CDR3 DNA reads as TGTGCCAGCAGCTATGGCAGGGACACTGAAGCTTTCTTT. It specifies CASSYGRDTEAFF.

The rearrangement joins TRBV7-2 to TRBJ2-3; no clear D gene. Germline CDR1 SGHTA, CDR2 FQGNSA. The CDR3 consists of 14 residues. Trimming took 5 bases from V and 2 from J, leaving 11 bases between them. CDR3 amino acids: CASSLDGTTDTQYF. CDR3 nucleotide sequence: TGTGCCAGCAGCCTGGACGGAACCACAGATACGCAGTATTTT.

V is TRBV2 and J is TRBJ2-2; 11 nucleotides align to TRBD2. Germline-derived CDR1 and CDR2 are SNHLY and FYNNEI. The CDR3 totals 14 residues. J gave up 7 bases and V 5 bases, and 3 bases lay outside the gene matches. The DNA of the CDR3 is TGTGCCAGCAGTCCTCTAGCGGGGGGCGGGGAGCTGTTTTTT. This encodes CASSPLAGGGELFF.

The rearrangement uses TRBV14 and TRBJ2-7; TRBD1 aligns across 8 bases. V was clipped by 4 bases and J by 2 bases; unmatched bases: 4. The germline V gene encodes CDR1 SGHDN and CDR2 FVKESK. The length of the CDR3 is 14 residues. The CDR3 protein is CASSRTGLPYEQYF. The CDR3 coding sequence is TGTGCCAGCAGCCGGACAGGGCTCCCCTACGAGCAGTACTTC. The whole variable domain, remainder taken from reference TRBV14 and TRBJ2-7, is EAGVTQFPSHSVIEKGQTVTLRCDPISGHDNLYWYRRVMGKEIKFLLHFVKESKQDESGMPNNRFLAERTGGTYSTLKVQPAELEDSGVYFCASSRTGLPYEQYFGPGTRLTVT.

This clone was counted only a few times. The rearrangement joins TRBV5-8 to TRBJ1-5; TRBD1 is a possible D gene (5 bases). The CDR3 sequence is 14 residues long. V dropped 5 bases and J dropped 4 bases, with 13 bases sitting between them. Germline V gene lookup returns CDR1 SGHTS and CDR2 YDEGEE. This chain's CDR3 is CASRLGHWNQPQHF. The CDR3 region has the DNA TGTGCCAGCAGATTAGGACATTGGAATCAGCCCCAGCATTTT.

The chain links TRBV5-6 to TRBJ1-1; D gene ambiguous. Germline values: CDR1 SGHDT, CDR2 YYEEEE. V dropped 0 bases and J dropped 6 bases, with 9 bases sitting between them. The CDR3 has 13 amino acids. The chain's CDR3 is CASSLAVGAEAFF. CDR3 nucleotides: TGTGCCAGCAGCTTGGCCGTGGGCGCTGAAGCTTTCTTT.

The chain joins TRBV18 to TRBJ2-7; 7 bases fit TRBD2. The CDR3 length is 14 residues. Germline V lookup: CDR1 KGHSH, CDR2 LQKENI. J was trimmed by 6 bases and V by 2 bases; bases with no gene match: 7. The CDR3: CASSPGGRALEQYF. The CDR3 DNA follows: TGTGCCAGCTCACCAGGAGGGAGGGCCCTCGAGCAGTACTTC.

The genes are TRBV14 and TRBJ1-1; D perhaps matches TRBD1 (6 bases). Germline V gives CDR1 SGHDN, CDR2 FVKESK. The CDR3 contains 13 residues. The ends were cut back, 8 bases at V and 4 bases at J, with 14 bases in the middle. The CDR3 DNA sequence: TGTGCCAGCCAGAGAGGGGGTGCCACTGAAGCTTTCTTT. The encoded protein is CASQRGGATEAFF.

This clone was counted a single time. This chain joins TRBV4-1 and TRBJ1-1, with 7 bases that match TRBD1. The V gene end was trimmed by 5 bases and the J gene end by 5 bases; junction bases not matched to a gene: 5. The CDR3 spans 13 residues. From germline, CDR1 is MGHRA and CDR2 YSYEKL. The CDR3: CASSFRGATEAFF. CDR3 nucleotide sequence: TGCGCCAGCAGCTTCAGGGGGGCAACTGAAGCTTTCTTT.

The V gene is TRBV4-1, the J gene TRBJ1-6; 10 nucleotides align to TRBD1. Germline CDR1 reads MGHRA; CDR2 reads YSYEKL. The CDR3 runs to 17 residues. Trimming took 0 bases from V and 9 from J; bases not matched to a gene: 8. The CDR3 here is CASSQDYPDRGPSPLHF. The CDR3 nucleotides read TGCGCCAGCAGCCAAGATTACCCCGACAGGGGGCCTTCACCCCTCCACTTT.

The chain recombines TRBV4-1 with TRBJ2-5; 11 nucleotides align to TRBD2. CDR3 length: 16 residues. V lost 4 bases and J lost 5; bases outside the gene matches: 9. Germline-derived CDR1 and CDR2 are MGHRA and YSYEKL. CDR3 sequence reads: CASSPSSGGARETQYF. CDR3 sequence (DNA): TGCGCCAGCAGCCCGAGTAGCGGGGGGGCCCGTGAGACCCAGTACTTC.

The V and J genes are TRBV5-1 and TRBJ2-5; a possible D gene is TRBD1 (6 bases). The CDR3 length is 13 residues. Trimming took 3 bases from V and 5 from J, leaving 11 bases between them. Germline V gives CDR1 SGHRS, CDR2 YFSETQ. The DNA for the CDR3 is TGCGCCAGCAGCTCTTACAGGGAGGAGACCCAGTACTTC. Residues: CASSSYREETQYF.

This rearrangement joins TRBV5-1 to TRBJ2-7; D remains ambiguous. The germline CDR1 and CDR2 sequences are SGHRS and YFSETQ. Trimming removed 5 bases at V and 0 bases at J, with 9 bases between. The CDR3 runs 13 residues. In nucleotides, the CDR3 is TGCGCCAGCAGGTCCGCCATCTCCTACGAGCAGTACTTC. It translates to CASRSAISYEQYF.

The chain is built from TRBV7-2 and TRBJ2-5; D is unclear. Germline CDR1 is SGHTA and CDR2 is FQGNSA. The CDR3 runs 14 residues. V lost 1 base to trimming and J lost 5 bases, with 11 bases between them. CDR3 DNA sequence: TGTGCCAGCAGCTTAGGCGGTGTCTTCGAGACCCAGTACTTC. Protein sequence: CASSLGGVFETQYF.

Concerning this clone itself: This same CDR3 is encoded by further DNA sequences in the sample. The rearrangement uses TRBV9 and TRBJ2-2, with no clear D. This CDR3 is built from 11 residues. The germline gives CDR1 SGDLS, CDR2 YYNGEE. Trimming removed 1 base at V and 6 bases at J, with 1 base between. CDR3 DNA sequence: TGTGCCAGCAGCGTATCCGGGGAGCTGTTTTTT. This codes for CASSVSGELFF.

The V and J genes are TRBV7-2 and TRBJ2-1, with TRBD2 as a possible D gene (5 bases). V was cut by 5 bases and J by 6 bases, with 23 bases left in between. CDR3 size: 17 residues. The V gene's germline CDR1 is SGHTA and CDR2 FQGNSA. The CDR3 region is CASSILPAGSVGNEQFF. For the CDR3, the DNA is TGTGCCAGCAGCATACTCCCGGCGGGTTCTGTAGGCAATGAGCAGTTCTTC.

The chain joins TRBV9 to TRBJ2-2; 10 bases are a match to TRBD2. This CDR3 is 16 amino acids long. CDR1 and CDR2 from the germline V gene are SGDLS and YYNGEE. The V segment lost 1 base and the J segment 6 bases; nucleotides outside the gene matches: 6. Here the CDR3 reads CASSVRGTSAAGELFF. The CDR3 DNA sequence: TGTGCCAGCAGCGTACGTGGGACTAGCGCCGCCGGGGAGCTGTTTTTT. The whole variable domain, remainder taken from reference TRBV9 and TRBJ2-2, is DSGVTQTPKHLITATGQRVTLRCSPRSGDLSVYWYQQSLDQGLQFLIQYYNGEERAKGNILERFSAQQFPDLHSELNLSSLELGDSALYFCASSVRGTSAAGELFFGEGSRLTVL.

The DNA of the CDR3 is TGTGCCAGCTCACGGGTCCCTCCGGAAGAGACCCAGTACTTC. The encoded protein is CASSRVPPEETQYF. The chain uses TRBV18 and TRBJ2-5; D not certain. Germline CDR1 is KGHSH and CDR2 is LQKENI. V lost 4 bases and J lost 3, with 12 bases in between. The CDR3 is 14 residues long. The variable domain in full, with the rest retrieved from reference TRBV18 and TRBJ2-5, is NAGVMQNPRHLVRRRGQEARLRCSPMKGHSHVYWYRQLPEEGLKFMVYLQKENIIDESGMPKERFSAEFPKEGPSILRIQQVVRGDSAAYFCASSRVPPEETQYFGPGTRLLVL.

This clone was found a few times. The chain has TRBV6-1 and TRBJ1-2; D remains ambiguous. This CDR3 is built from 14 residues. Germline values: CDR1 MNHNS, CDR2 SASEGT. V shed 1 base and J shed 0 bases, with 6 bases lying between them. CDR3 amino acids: CASSEGGANYGYTF. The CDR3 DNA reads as TGTGCCAGCAGTGAAGGTGGAGCTAACTATGGCTACACCTTC.

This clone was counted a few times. The DNA of the CDR3 is TGTGCCAGCAGCAAAGACAGGGTAAGGACTGAAGCTTTCTTT. It codes for CASSKDRVRTEAFF. The V and J genes are TRBV7-9 and TRBJ1-1, with TRBD1 matching over 7 bases. CDR1 is SEHNR, CDR2 FQNEAQ, per germline (reference sequence). The CDR3 runs to 14 residues. J gave up 5 bases and V 5 bases, and 8 bases lay outside the gene matches.

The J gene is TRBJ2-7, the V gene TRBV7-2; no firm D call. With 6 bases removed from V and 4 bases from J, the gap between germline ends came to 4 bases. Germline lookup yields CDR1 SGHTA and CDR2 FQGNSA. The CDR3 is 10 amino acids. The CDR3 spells CASSHYEQYF. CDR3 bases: TGTGCCAGCAGTCATTACGAGCAGTACTTC.

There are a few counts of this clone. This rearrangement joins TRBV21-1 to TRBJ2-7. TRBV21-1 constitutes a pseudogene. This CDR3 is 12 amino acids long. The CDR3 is CASKPGDDEQYF. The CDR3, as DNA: TGTGCCAGCAAACCAGGAGACGACGAGCAGTACTTC.